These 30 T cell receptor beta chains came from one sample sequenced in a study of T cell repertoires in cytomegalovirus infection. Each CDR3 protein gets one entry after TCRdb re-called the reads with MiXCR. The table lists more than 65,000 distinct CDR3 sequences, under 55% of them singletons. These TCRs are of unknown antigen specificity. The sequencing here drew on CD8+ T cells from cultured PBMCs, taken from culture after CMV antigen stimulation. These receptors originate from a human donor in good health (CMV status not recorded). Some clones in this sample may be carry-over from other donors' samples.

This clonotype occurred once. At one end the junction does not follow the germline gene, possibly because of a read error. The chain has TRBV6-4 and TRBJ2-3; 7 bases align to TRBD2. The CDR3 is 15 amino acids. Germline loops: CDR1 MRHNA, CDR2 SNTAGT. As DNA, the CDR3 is TGTGCCGGCAGCCGAAGCGGGGAACCCACAGATACGCAGTATTTT. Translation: CAGSRSGEPTDTQYF.

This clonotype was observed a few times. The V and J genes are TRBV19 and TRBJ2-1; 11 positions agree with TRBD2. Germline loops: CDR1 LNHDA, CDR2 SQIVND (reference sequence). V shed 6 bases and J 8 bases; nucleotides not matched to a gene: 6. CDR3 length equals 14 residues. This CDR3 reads CASSQLAGEDEQFF. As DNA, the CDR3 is TGTGCCAGTAGCCAACTAGCGGGAGAGGATGAGCAGTTCTTC.

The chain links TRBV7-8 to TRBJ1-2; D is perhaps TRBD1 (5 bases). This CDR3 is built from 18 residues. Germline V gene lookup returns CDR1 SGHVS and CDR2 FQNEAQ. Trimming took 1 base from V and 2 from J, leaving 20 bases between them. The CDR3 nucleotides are TGTGCCAGCAGCTTAGGTTTAATGGGGGGAGGGACCAACTATGGCTACACCTTC. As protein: CASSLGLMGGGTNYGYTF.

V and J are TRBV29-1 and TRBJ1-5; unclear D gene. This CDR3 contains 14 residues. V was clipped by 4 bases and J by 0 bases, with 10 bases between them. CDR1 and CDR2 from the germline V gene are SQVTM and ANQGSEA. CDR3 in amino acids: CSVVEGYSNQPQHF. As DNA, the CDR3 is TGCAGCGTTGTGGAAGGGTATAGCAATCAGCCCCAGCATTTT.

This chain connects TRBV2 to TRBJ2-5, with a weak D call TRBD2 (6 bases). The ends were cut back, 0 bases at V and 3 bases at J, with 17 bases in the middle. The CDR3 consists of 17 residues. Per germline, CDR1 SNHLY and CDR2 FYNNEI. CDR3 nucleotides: TGTGCCAGCAGTGAAGCGCTTGGGACTCTACTTGAAGAGACCCAGTACTTC. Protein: CASSEALGTLLEETQYF.

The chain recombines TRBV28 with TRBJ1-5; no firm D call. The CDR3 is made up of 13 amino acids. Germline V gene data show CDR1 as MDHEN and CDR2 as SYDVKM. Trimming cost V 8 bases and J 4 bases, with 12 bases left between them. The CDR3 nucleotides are TGTGCCAGCCTAGGGCAGAATAATCAGCCCCAGCATTTT. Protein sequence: CASLGQNNQPQHF.

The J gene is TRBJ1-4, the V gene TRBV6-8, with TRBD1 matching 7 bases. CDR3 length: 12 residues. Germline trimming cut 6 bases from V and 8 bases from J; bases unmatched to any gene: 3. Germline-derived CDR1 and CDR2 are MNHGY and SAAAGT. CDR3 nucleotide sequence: TGTGCCAGCAGCTCGGACAGGGAAAAACTGTTTTTT. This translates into CASSSDREKLFF.

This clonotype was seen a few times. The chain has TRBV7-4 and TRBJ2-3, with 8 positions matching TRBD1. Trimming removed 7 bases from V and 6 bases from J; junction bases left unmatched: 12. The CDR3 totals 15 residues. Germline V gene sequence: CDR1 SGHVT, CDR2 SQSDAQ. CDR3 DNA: TGTGCCAGCACCACTGGGACAGGCCTAGAGGATACGCAGTATTTT. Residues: CASTTGTGLEDTQYF.

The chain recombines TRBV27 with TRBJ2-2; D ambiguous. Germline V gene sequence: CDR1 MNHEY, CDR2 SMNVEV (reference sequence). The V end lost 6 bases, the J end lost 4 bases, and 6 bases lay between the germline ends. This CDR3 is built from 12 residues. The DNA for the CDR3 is TGTGCCAGCAGCTCCTTCACCGGGGAGCTGTTTTTT. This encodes CASSSFTGELFF.

The CDR3 nucleotides are TGCGCCAGCAGCCTGGTAGCTTCTGGAAACACCATATATTTT. Its translation is CASSLVASGNTIYF. V is TRBV4-1 and J is TRBJ1-3; unclear D gene. The CDR3 has 14 amino acids. Germline V gene data show CDR1 as MGHRA and CDR2 as YSYEKL. V shed 4 bases and J shed 1 base, with 8 bases lying between them.

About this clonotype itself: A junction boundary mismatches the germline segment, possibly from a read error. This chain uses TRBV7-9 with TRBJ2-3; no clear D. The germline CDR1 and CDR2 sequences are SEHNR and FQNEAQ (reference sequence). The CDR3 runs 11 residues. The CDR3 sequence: CASSLTTDWNF. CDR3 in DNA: TGTGCCAGCAGCTTAACAACCGACTGGAATTTT.

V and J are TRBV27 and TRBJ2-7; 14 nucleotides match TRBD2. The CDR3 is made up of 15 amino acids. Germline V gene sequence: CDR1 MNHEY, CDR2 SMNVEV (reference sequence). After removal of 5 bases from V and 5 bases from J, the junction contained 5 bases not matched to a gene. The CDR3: CASSPRLAGGNEQYF. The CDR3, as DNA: TGTGCCAGCAGTCCGAGACTAGCGGGAGGGAACGAGCAGTACTTC.

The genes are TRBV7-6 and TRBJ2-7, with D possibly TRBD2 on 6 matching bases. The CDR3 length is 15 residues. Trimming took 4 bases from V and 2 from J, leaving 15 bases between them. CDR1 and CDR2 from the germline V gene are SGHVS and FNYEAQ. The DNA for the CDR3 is TGTGCCAGCAGCTCCGGGACTTTCTTCGCCTACGAGCAGTACTTC. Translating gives CASSSGTFFAYEQYF.

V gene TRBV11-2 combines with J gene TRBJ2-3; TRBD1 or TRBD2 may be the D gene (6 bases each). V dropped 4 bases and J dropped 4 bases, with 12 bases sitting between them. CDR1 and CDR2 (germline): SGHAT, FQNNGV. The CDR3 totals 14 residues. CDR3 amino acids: CASSSTRGADTQYF. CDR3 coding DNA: TGTGCCAGCAGCTCGACAAGGGGGGCAGATACGCAGTATTTT.

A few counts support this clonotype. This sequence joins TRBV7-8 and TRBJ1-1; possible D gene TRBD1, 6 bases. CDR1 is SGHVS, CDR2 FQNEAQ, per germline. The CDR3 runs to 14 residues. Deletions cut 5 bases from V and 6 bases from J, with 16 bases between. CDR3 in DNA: TGTGCCAGCAGCCCAGACAGGTTTAAGGCTGAAGCTTTCTTT. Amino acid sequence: CASSPDRFKAEAFF.

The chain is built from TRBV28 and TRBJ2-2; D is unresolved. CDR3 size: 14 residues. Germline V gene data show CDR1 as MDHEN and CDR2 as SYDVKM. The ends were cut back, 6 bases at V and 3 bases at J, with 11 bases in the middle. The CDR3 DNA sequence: TGTGCCAGCAGCCCTGACTCCTACACCGGGGAGCTGTTTTTT. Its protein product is CASSPDSYTGELFF.

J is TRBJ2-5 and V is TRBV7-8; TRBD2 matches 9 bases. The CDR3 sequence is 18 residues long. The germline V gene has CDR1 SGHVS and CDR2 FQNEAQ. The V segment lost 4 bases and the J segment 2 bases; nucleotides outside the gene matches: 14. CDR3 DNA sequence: TGTGCCAGCAGCTGGACTAGCGATGAGTTTCGGTATCAAGAGACCCAGTACTTC. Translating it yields CASSWTSDEFRYQETQYF.

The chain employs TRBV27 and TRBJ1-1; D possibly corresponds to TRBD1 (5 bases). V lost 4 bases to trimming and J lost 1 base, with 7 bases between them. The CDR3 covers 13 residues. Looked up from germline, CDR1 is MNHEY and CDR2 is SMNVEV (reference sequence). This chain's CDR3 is CASSYRRNTEAFF. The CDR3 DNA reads TGTGCCAGCAGTTACAGGCGGAACACTGAAGCTTTCTTT.

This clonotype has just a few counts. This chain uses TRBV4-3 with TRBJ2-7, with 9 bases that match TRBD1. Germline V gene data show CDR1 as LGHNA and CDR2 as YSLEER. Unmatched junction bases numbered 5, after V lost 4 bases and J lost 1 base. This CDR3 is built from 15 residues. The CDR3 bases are TGCGCCAGCAGCCCGGACAGGGGCCTTTCCTACGAGCAGTACTTC. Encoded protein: CASSPDRGLSYEQYF.

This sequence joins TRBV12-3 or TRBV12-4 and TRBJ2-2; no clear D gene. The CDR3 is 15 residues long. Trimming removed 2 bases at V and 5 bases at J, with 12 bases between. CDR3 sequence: CASSLTAQTTGELFF. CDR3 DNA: TGTGCCAGCAGTTTAACAGCACAGACAACCGGGGAGCTGTTTTTT.

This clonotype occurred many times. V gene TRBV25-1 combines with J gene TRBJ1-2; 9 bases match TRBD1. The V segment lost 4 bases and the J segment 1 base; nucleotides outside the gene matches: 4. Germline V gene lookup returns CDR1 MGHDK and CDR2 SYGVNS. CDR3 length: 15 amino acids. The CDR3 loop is CASSGTGDSNYGYTF. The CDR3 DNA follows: TGTGCCAGCAGTGGGACAGGGGATAGTAACTATGGCTACACCTTC.

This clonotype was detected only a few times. This CDR3 reads CASKGRGLAGGLPYEQYF. The CDR3, as DNA: TGTGCCAGCAAGGGGAGGGGACTAGCGGGAGGGCTGCCGTACGAGCAGTACTTC. The rearrangement joins TRBV27 to TRBJ2-7; 16 bases line up with TRBD2. There are 18 residues in the CDR3. The V and J ends lost 7 bases and 4 bases, in that order; junction bases with no gene match: 13. Looked up from germline, CDR1 is MNHEY and CDR2 is SMNVEV (reference sequence).

The CDR3 nucleotides are TGTGCCAGCACTACTGCCGGGACGGATTCCTACGAGCAGTACTTC. This translates into CASTTAGTDSYEQYF. The chain joins TRBV2 to TRBJ2-7, with D possibly being TRBD1 or TRBD2 (5 bases each). The CDR3 totals 15 residues. V gave up 7 bases and J gave up 1 base, with 17 bases separating them. Germline V gene sequence: CDR1 SNHLY, CDR2 FYNNEI. The full variable domain, completed using reference TRBV2 and TRBJ2-7, is EPEVTQTPSHQVTQMGQEVILRCVPISNHLYFYWYRQILGQKVEFLVSFYNNEISEKSEIFDDQFSVERPDGSNFTLKIRSTKLEDSAMYFCASTTAGTDSYEQYFGPGTRLTVT.

In DNA form, the CDR3 reads TGTGCCAGCAGTATCCTACAGGGACAGCCCCAGCATTTT. Its protein is CASSILQGQPQHF. The chain has TRBV28 and TRBJ1-5; perhaps TRBD1 as D (6 bases). V was clipped by 5 bases and J by 7 bases, with 12 bases between them. Germline CDR1 is MDHEN and CDR2 is SYDVKM. This CDR3 contains 13 residues.

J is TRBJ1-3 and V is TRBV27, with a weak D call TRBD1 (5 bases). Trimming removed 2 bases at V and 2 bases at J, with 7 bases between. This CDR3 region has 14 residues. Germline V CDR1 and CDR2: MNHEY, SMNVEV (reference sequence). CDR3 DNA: TGTGCCAGCAGTTTACGGGGGACTGGAAACACCATATATTTT. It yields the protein CASSLRGTGNTIYF.

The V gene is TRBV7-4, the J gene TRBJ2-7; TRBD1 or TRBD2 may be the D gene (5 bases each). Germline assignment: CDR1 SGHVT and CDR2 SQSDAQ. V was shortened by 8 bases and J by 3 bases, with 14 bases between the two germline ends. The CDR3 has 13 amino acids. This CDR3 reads CASSTRGSYEQYF. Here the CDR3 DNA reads TGTGCCAGCTCGACGAGGGGTAGCTACGAGCAGTACTTC.

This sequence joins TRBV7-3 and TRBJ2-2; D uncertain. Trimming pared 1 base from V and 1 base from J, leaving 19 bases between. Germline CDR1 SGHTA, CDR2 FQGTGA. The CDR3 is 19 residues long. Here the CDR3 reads CASSLSLSQGAGNTGELFF. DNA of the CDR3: TGTGCCAGCAGCTTAAGCCTTAGTCAAGGAGCAGGGAACACCGGGGAGCTGTTTTTT.

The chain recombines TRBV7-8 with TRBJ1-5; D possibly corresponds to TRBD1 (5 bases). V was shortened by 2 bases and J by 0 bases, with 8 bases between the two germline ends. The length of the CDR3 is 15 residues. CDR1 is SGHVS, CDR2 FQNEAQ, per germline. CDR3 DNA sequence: TGTGCCAGCAGCTTAAGACAGTATAGCAATCAGCCCCAGCATTTT. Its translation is CASSLRQYSNQPQHF.

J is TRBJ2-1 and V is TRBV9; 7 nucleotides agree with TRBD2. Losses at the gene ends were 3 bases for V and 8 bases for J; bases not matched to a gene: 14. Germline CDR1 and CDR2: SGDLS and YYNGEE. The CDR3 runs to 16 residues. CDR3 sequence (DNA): TGTGCCAGCAGCGCCCCAGCGGGATTCGACGACCATGAGCAGTTCTTC. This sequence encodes CASSAPAGFDDHEQFF.

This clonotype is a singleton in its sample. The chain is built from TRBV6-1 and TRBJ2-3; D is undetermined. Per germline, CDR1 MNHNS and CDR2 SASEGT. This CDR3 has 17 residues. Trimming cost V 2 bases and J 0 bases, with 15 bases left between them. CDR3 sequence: CASSEFITGPSTDTQYF. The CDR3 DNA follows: TGTGCCAGCAGTGAATTTATTACGGGCCCTAGCACAGATACGCAGTATTTT.